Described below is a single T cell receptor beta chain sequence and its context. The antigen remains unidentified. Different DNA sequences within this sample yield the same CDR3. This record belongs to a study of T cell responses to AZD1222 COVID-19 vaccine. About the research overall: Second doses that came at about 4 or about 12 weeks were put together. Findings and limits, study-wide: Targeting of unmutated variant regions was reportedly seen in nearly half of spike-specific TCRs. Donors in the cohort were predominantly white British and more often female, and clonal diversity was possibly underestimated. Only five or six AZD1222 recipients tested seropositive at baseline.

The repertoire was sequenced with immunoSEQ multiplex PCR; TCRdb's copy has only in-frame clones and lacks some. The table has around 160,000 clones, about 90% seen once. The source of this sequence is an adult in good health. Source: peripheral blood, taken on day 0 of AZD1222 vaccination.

CDR3 bases: TGTGCCAGCAGCTTTGGGGAGACCCAGTACTTC. As protein: CASSFGETQYF. This chain joins TRBV7-2 and TRBJ2-5; D gene uncertain. The CDR3 totals 11 residues. V was trimmed by 3 bases and J by 5 bases, leaving 4 bases between them. Germline V gene sequence: CDR1 SGHTA, CDR2 FQGNSA.